This T cell receptor beta chain was profiled in a study of beta chain features in type 1 diabetes. Study results and limitations: Junctions at VDJ sites from type 1 diabetes patients had fewer insertions and more deletions.

Per germline, CDR1 SGHTA and CDR2 FQGNSA. The CDR3 sequence is 13 residues long. With V trimmed by 4 bases and J by 5 bases, 4 bases remained unmatched. The entirety of the isolated RNA underwent reverse transcription, so expressed TCRB transcripts were sequenced. Data came from immunoSEQ multiplex PCR; TCRdb stores just in-frame clones and leaves some out. Altogether 200,000 to 250,000 clones are present, around 9.9% being singletons, with the ten largest covering over 1%. In the case of this clone: Antigen: not known.

Sequenced: central memory CD4+ T cells from blood. The receptor was derived from a man between 18 and 29 years old in good health. This chain uses TRBV7-2 with TRBJ2-5, with 7 bases lining up with TRBD2. CDR3: CASSSLAAETQYF. The CDR3 nucleotides are TGTGCCAGCAGCTCCCTAGCGGCGGAGACCCAGTACTTC.